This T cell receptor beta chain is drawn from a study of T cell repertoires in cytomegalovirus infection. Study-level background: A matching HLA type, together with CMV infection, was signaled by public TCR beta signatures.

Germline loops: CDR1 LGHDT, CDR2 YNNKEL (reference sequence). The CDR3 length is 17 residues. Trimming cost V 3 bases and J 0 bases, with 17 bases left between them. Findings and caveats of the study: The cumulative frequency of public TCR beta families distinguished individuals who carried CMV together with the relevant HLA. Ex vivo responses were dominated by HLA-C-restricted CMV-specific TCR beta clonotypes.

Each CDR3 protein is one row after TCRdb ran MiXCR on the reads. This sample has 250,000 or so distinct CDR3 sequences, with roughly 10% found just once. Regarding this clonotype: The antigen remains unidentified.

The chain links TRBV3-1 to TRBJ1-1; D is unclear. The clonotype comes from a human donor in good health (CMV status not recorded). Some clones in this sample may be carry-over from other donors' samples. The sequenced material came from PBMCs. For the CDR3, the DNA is TGTGCCAGCAGCCATGGGAAGCAATTTCTCATGAACACTGAAGCTTTCTTT. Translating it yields CASSHGKQFLMNTEAFF.